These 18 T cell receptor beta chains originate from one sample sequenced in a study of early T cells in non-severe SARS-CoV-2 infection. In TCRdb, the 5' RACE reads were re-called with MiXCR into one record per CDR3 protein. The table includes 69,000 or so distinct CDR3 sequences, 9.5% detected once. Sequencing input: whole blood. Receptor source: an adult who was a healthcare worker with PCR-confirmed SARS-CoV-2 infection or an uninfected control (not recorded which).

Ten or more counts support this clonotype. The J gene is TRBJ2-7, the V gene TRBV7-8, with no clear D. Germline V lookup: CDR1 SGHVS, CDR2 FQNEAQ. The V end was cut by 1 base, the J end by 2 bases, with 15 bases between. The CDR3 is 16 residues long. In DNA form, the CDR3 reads TGTGCCAGCAGCTTAGTCGCACGGATAGGCCCCTACGAGCAGTACTTC. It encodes CASSLVARIGPYEQYF.

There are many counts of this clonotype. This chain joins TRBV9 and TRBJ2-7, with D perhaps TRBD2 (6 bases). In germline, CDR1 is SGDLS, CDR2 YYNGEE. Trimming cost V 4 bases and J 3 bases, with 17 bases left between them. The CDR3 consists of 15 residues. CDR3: CASSPRLGGGYEQYF. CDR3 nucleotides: TGTGCCAGCAGCCCCCGGTTGGGGGGAGGCTACGAGCAGTACTTC.

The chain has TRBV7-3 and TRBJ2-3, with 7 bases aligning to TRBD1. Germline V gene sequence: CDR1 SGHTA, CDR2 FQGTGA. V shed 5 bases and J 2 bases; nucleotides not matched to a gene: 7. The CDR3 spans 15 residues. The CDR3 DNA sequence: TGTGCCAGCAGCCCCGGGACAGCGTACACAGATACGCAGTATTTT. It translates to CASSPGTAYTDTQYF.

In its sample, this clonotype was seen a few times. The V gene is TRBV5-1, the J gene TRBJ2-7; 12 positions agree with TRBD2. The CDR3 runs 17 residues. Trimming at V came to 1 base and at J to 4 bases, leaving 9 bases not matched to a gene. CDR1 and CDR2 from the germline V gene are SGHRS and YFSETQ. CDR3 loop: CASSLMQTSGGAYEQYF. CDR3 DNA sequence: TGCGCCAGCAGCTTGATGCAGACTAGCGGGGGTGCGTACGAGCAGTACTTC.

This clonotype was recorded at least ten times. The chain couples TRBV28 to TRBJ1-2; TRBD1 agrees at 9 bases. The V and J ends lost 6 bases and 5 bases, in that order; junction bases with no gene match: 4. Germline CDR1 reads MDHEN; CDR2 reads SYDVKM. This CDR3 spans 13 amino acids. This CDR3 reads CASRDGTGYGYTF. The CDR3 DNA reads TGTGCCAGCAGGGACGGGACAGGGTATGGCTACACCTTC.

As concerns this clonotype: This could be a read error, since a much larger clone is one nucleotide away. CDR3 protein: CASRPKWDSYEQYF. The CDR3 coding sequence is TGTGCCAGCAGACCCAAGTGGGACTCCTACGAGCAGTACTTC. J is TRBJ2-7 and V is TRBV6-1, with D unresolved. V was shortened by 6 bases and J by 0 bases, with 12 bases between the two germline ends. The CDR3 has 14 residues. Germline V gene data show CDR1 as MNHNS and CDR2 as SASEGT.

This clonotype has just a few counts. CDR3 DNA: TGTGCCAGCAGCGCCTTTGGTGGGTCCTACAATGAGCAGTTCTTC. Translated, it gives CASSAFGGSYNEQFF. V and J are TRBV9 and TRBJ2-1; D remains unclear. The CDR3 covers 15 residues. Germline assignment: CDR1 SGDLS and CDR2 YYNGEE. Trimming pared 3 bases from V and 1 base from J, leaving 11 bases between.

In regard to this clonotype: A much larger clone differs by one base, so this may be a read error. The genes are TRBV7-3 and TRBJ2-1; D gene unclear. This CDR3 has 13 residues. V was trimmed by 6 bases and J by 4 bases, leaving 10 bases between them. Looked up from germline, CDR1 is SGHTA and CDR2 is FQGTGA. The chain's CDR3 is CASRAQHYNEQFF. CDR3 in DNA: TGTGCCAGCAGGGCCCAACATTACAATGAGCAGTTCTTC.

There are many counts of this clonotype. CDR3 region: CASSPGTDNYGYTF. CDR3 nucleotides: TGTGCCAGCTCACCAGGGACAGATAACTATGGCTACACCTTC. V is TRBV18 and J is TRBJ1-2, with TRBD1 matching 7 bases. Germline trimming cut 2 bases from V and 1 base from J; bases unmatched to any gene: 1. Germline V lookup: CDR1 KGHSH, CDR2 LQKENI. This CDR3 is 14 amino acids long.

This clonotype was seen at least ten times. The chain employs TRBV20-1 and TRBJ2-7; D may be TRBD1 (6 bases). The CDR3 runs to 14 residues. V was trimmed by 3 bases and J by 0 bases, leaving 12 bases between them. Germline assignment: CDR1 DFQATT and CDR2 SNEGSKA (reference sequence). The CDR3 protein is CSASRTDYSYEQYF. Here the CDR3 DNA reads TGCAGTGCTAGCAGGACAGACTACTCCTACGAGCAGTACTTC.

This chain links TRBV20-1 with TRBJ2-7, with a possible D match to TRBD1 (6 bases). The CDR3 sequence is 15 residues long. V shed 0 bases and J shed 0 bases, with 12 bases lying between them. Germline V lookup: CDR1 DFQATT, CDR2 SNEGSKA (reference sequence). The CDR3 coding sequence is TGCAGTGCTAGAGATAGAGAGGACAGCTCCTACGAGCAGTACTTC. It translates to CSARDREDSSYEQYF.

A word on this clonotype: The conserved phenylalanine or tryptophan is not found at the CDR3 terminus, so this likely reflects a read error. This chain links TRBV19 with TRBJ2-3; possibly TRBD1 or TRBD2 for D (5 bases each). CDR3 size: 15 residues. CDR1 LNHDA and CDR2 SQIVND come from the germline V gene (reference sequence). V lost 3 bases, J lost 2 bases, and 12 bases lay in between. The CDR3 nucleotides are TGTGCCAGTAGTATCGGGTGGGGGACCACAGATACGCAGTATTCT. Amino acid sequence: CASSIGWGTTDTQYS.

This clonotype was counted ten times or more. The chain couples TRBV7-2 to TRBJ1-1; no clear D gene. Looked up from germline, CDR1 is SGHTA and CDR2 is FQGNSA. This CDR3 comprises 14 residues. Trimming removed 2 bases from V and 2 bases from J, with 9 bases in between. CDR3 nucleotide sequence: TGTGCCAGCAGCTTACGCCAGTACAACACTGAAGCTTTCTTT. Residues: CASSLRQYNTEAFF.

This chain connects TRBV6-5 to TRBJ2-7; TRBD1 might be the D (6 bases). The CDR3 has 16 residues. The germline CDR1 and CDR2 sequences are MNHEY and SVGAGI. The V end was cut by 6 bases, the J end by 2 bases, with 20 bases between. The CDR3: CASSSPGQQATYEQYF. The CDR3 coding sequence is TGTGCCAGCAGCTCACCCGGACAGCAAGCAACCTACGAGCAGTACTTC.

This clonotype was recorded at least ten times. The CDR3 DNA sequence: TGTGCCAGCAGGACTCCGGGACAGGGGAGAGGAAGTGAGCAGTTCTTC. It specifies CASRTPGQGRGSEQFF. The chain couples TRBV12-3 or TRBV12-4 to TRBJ2-1, with 10 bases matching TRBD1. After removal of 6 bases from V and 9 bases from J, the junction contained 14 bases not matched to a gene. There are 16 residues in the CDR3.

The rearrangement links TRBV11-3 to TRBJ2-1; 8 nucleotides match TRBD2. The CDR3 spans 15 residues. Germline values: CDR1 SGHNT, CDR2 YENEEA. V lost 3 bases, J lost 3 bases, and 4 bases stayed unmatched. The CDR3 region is CASSLDGGGYNEQFF. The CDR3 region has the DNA TGTGCCAGCAGCTTGGACGGGGGGGGCTACAATGAGCAGTTCTTC.

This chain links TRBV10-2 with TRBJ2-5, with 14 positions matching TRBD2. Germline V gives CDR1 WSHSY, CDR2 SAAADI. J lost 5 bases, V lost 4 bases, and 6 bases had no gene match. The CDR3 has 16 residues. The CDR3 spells CASSARRTSGRETQYF. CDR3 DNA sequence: TGCGCCAGCAGTGCCCGCCGGACTAGCGGGAGGGAGACCCAGTACTTC.

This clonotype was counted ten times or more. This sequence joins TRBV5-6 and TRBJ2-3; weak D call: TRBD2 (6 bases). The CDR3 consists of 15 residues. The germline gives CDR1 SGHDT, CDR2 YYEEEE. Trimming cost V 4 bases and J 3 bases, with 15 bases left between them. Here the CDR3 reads CASSSREYLTDTQYF. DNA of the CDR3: TGTGCCAGCAGCAGTCGGGAGTATCTTACAGATACGCAGTATTTT.